These 10 T cell receptor beta chains came from one sample sequenced in a study of cytomegalovirus exposure and HLA in healthy donors. PCR amplification relied on 60 Vbeta primers (plus 13 Jbeta primers). The table came from immunoSEQ multiplex PCR; TCRdb's copy has only in-frame clones and leaves some out. The profile shows approximately 120,000 clones, around 81% of them singletons. The specimen was PBMCs. The receptors derive from a woman aged 25 to 39 in good health and CMV-seronegative.

The J gene is TRBJ2-5, the V gene TRBV7-9; D is perhaps TRBD2 (6 bases). Trimming took off 2 bases at V and 4 bases at J, with 8 bases between the two ends. The CDR3 has 13 residues. Germline values: CDR1 SEHNR, CDR2 FQNEAQ (reference sequence). CDR3 DNA sequence: TGTGCCAGCAGCTTAATCGGGGGAGAGACCCAGTACTTC. This codes for CASSLIGGETQYF.

The genes are TRBV27 and TRBJ2-2, with 8 bases aligning to TRBD2. V gave up 3 bases and J gave up 6 bases; unmatched junction bases: 9. Germline assignment: CDR1 MNHEY and CDR2 SMNVEV (reference sequence). The CDR3 sequence is 16 residues long. CDR3 DNA sequence: TGTGCCAGCAGTTTGCTCACGGGAGGGCCATCCGGGGAGCTGTTTTTT. This gives the protein CASSLLTGGPSGELFF.

The chain has TRBV27 and TRBJ2-7; 9 bases align to TRBD1. The CDR3 is made up of 14 amino acids. Trimming removed 6 bases from V and 9 bases from J; junction bases left unmatched: 12. In germline, CDR1 is MNHEY, CDR2 SMNVEV (reference sequence). CDR3 protein: CASSTGTGSVGQYF. In nucleotides, the CDR3 is TGTGCCAGCAGCACCGGGACAGGGTCTGTGGGGCAGTACTTC.

This clone was recorded a few times. This chain uses TRBV6-7 with TRBJ1-1; TRBD1 agrees at 10 bases. TRBV6-7 is sorted into the ORF group, with uncertain function. The length of the CDR3 is 12 residues. V lost 9 bases to trimming and J lost 5 bases; unmatched junction nucleotides: 3. CDR3 region: CASTDRGTEAFF. CDR3 coding DNA: TGTGCCAGTACGGACAGGGGGACTGAAGCTTTCTTT.

The genes are TRBV5-6 and TRBJ2-3; no definite D call. The V end was cut by 5 bases, the J end by 7 bases, with 11 bases between. This CDR3 spans 12 amino acids. The V gene's germline CDR1 is SGHDT and CDR2 YYEEEE. The DNA of the CDR3 is TGTGCCAGCAGGCTGCGAGGCAATACGCAGTATTTT. Protein product: CASRLRGNTQYF.

The chain recombines TRBV28 with TRBJ2-3; 8 positions agree with TRBD1. Germline V gives CDR1 MDHEN, CDR2 SYDVKM. The junction had 12 bases not matched to a gene; V was cut back by 5 bases and J by 8 bases. The CDR3 has 15 amino acids. CDR3 nucleotides: TGTGCCAGCAGTGTAGACAGGGGCCCTGAGGGTACGCAGTATTTT. This gives the protein CASSVDRGPEGTQYF. The entire variable domain, with the rest obtained from reference TRBV28 and TRBJ2-3, is as follows: DVKVTQSSRYLVKRTGEKVFLECVQDMDHENMFWYRQDPGLGLRLIYFSYDVKMKEKGDIPEGYSVSREKKERFSLILESASTNQTSMYLCASSVDRGPEGTQYFGPGTRLTVL.

The V gene is TRBV5-1, the J gene TRBJ2-3; 9 positions match TRBD1. The CDR3 length is 14 residues. CDR1 and CDR2 (germline): SGHRS, YFSETQ. The ends lost 4 bases at V and 4 bases at J; junction bases unmatched: 4. The CDR3 spells CASSPGTGPDTQYF. Written as DNA, the CDR3 is TGCGCCAGCAGCCCCGGGACAGGGCCAGATACGCAGTATTTT.

The chain couples TRBV19 to TRBJ2-2; TRBD2 is a possible D gene (7 bases). CDR3 length equals 14 residues. Deletions cut 7 bases from V and 3 bases from J, with 12 bases between. The germline CDR1 and CDR2 sequences are LNHDA and SQIVND (reference sequence). The DNA for the CDR3 is TGTGCCAGTAACGGGGGGCTGGACACCGGGGAGCTGTTTTTT. It specifies CASNGGLDTGELFF.

The genes are TRBV5-4 and TRBJ2-1; 8 nucleotides align to TRBD2. The junction had 6 bases not matched to a gene; V was cut back by 0 bases and J by 10 bases. Germline V CDR1 and CDR2: SGHNT, YYREEE (reference sequence). CDR3 length: 14 amino acids. CDR3 in DNA: TGTGCCAGCAGCTTGGTACTAGCGGAGAGGGAGCAGTTCTTC. This gives the protein CASSLVLAEREQFF.

This clone was seen a few times. The chain joins TRBV5-4 to TRBJ2-3; TRBD2 aligns across 9 bases. V gave up 0 bases and J gave up 3 bases; unmatched junction bases: 2. From germline, CDR1 is SGHNT and CDR2 YYREEE (reference sequence). This CDR3 has 15 amino acids. CDR3 nucleotides: TGTGCCAGCAGCTTGGGACTAGCGGATACAGATACGCAGTATTTT. It translates to CASSLGLADTDTQYF.